The subject of this entry is one T cell receptor (beta chain). This clone has just a few counts. No antigen is known for it. Per-base qualities were not stored, and no clone one base away is much larger. Using the deep immunoSEQ assay, multiplex PCR amplified TCR CDR3 regions from genomic DNA. Extracted genomic DNA from each cell subset was spread evenly across all wells of several immunoSEQ 96-well plates, with each plate serving as a replicate. Each replicate PCR for sorted subsets received about 200 ng genomic DNA, equal to roughly 33,000 T cell genomes. Purified libraries were measured with a Qubit 3.0 fluorometer, size-checked on a Bioanalyzer 2100, and measured again with the KAPA Library Quantification kit. Every immunoSEQ 96-well plate was sequenced on a dedicated single-read 150-cycle Illumina NextSeq 550 flow cell. Per the source publication's procedure: Because only junctional sequences without quality scores were contained in the immunoSEQ output, filtering matching that applied to full-length reads could not be performed. To assign V/J genes and CDR3, sequences were annotated against IMGT germline references using PyIR, a Python wrapper for IgBLAST v1.9. Any read was removed if the V/J assignment was weak (E-value above 1e-6), the CDR3 was missing, or the read contained stop codons, out-of-frame junctions, or ambiguous translated residues. V3J clonotypes were defined as sequences sharing an identical inferred V gene, J gene, and CDR3 amino acid sequence. To compute the percentage overlap between repertoires, the number of shared unique clonotypes was divided by the size of the smaller repertoire. RTK rarefaction, the Chao1 estimator, and Recon v2.1 estimates of unobserved clonotypes were used to assess repertoire richness. For all TCRbeta clonotypes obtained by the gDNA method from a few donors, generation probabilities were computed with OLGA. The table was pulled from immuneACCESS by TCRdb, which kept in-frame rearrangements only. Such tables lose some clones; where checked, under half of the loss comes from unresolved V genes, and the rest has no known cause. The D gene and trimming were derived from the DNA, and the V and J assignments and clone size from that table. The sample table lists nearly 2 million clones, 85% to 95% of them with a count of one. The ten top clones hold 0.95% to 1.5% of the sample.

CD8 naive samples were obtained by positive selection for CCR7 among CD45RO-negative cells, yielding a CD45RA+CCR7+ population from which TemRA cells were excluded. Healthy HIV-negative adults with no recently reported acute infections or vaccinations were included as donors. Every donor was a Caucasian adult living in Nashville, Tennessee, USA. Blood was obtained by leukapheresis, after which PBMCs were separated by Ficoll-Histopaque density gradient centrifugation and cryopreserved in liquid nitrogen vapor phase. Purity and quantity of every magnetically sorted T cell population were checked by analytical flow cytometry. From each sorted fraction, genomic DNA was isolated and quantified by UV absorbance on a Nanodrop 2000c. This sample is drawn from a study of shared clonotypes between healthy human individuals (dated by TCRdb to the early 2020s). Study-wide context: The cohort included three men and a couple of women between 18 and 49 years of age. To estimate repertoire size and how much clonotypes are shared between individuals, the study performed deep sequencing of blood TCR repertoires from five healthy adults. Per donor, leukapheresis produced somewhere between about 0.8 and 9 billion PBMCs. To increase sequencing depth and limit assay-specific biases, TCR repertoire library preparation and sequencing were carried out by different laboratories using diverse techniques. Per donor, three plates each were used for CD4 naive and CD4 memory, two for CD8 naive, and one for CD8 memory. The full study reports these points: Naive subsets generally had larger estimated clonotype richness than memory subsets. Based on pairwise subsampling, the degree of clonotype sharing among donors was expected to be affected by sequencing depth. Sharing across several donors was observed for approximately 5% of naive CD4, around 3.5% of naive CD8, 2% to 2.5% of memory CD4, and around 0.4% of memory CD8 clonotypes. Even with the large sequencing depth, rarefaction of the sorted-subset datasets indicated that sequencing was incomplete. Because the study included a small number of donors, the genetic and exposure-history diversity represented was limited. Clonotypes shared by all four sorted-subset donors showed higher generation probabilities than non-shared clonotypes. Only blood was sampled, and tissue TCR repertoires likely differ from those in blood.

The sequence was obtained from a young man in good health. Material for sequencing was naive CD8+ T cells sorted from blood. The cell subset or site tag for this specimen amounts to: CD45RA+CCR7+.

The CDR3 in this case is CASSETSTEAFF. The DNA reads as follows: TGTGCCAGCAGTGAAACTAGCACTGAAGCTTTCTTT. The rearrangement combines TRBV2 with TRBJ1-1; no D gene can be assigned with confidence. From the cysteine up to the phenylalanine, the CDR3 has a length of 12 residues. Solely the CDR3 DNA is kept, with 36 bases framed from the first base. The germline V gene encodes CDR1 SNHLY and CDR2 FYNNEI. Relative to germline, V is 2 bases shorter and J is 4 bases shorter, with 5 bases between their ends.